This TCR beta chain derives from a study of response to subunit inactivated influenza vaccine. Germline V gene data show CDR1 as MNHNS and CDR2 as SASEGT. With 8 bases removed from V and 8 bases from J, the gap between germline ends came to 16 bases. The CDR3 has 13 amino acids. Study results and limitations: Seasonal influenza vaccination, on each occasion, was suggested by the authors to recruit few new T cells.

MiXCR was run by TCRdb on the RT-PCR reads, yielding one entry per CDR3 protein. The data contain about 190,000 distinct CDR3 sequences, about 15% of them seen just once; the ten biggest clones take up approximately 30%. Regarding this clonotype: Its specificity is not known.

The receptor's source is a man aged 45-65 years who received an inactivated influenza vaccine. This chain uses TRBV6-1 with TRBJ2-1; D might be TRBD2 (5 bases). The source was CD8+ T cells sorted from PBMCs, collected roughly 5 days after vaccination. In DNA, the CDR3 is TGTGCCAGCTGCGGGCACGGATACGATGAGCAGTTCTTC. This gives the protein CASCGHGYDEQFF.